This T cell receptor beta chain was captured by sequencing in a study of OX40 agonist ivuxolimab in advanced cancers. Study observations and caveats: Averaged across samples, CD8+ T cells carried more expanded clones than CD4+ did.

The germline V gene has CDR1 SGDLS and CDR2 YYNGEE. The ends lost 3 bases at V and 7 bases at J; junction bases unmatched: 9. The CDR3 covers 16 residues. As concerns this clone: The antigen remains unidentified.

TCRdb keeps only in-frame clones here, not all; method: immunoSEQ multiplex PCR. Of about 93,000 clones in the sample, 92% are singletons; the top ten hold roughly 0.5%. This sample comprised CD4+ or CD8+ T cells sorted from blood, obtained in a trial of the OX40 agonist ivuxolimab. The sequence was obtained from an adult with an advanced solid tumor such as melanoma, head and neck, liver or kidney cancer. The V and J genes are TRBV9 and TRBJ1-4, with 10 bases that match TRBD1. CDR3 protein: CASSGGVGDRGEKLFF. CDR3 nucleotide sequence: TGTGCCAGCAGCGGCGGGGTTGGGGACAGGGGTGAAAAACTGTTTTTT.